These T cell receptor beta chains were read from a single sample in a study of CD8 T cells in ankylosing spondylitis. Each CDR3 protein is one row after TCRdb ran MiXCR on the 5' RACE reads. The sample has under 200,000 distinct CDR3 sequences, 9.8% seen once. Input material: blood, either unsorted or a sorted T cell fraction (not recorded which). Receptors were obtained from a female donor with ankylosing spondylitis or in good health (not recorded which). CDR3s include the opening cysteine and the closing phenylalanine or tryptophan. Each record gives: D gene, CDR3 length, V gene, clone size, J gene, CDR3 protein, CDR3 DNA. D genes are given only for firm matches. A clone size is listed for some rows: how often the clone was seen (once, few, many), or a class if it is expanded.

d_call: NA; cdr3_length: 11; v_call: TRBV20-1; clone_size: NA; j_call: TRBJ2-1; cdr3_aa: CSASRDGSKFF; cdr3_nt: TGCAGTGCTAGCCGGGACGGGAGTAAGTTCTTC
d_call: TRBD1; cdr3_length: 17; v_call: TRBV4-2; clone_size: many; j_call: TRBJ2-1; cdr3_aa: CASSQSLRQGGRLGWFF; cdr3_nt: TGTGCCAGCAGCCAAAGCCTCCGACAGGGGGGGCGCTTGGGGTGGTTCTTC
d_call: NA; cdr3_length: 14; v_call: TRBV20-1; clone_size: many; j_call: TRBJ2-1; cdr3_aa: CSAVAEDSYNEQFF; cdr3_nt: TGCAGTGCTGTAGCGGAAGACTCCTACAATGAGCAGTTCTTC
d_call: NA; cdr3_length: 13; v_call: TRBV30; clone_size: few; j_call: TRBJ2-7; cdr3_aa: CAWTWSSSYEQYF; cdr3_nt: TGTGCCTGGACCTGGTCGTCCTCCTACGAGCAGTACTTC
d_call: TRBD2; cdr3_length: 15; v_call: TRBV7-6; clone_size: few; j_call: TRBJ2-1; cdr3_aa: CASSGTSAIYNEQFF; cdr3_nt: TGTGCCAGCTCCGGGACTAGCGCGATCTACAATGAGCAGTTCTTC
d_call: NA; cdr3_length: 16; v_call: TRBV7-9; clone_size: few; j_call: TRBJ1-1; cdr3_aa: CASSLGAGLMNTEAFF; cdr3_nt: TGTGCCAGCAGCTTGGGGGCCGGCCTCATGAACACTGAAGCTTTCTTT
d_call: TRBD1; cdr3_length: 14; v_call: TRBV6-1; clone_size: NA; j_call: TRBJ1-2; cdr3_aa: CASSETGGGDGYTF; cdr3_nt: TGTGCCAGCAGTGAAACAGGGGGCGGGGATGGCTACACCTTC
d_call: TRBD1; cdr3_length: 15; v_call: TRBV6-5; clone_size: few; j_call: TRBJ2-2; cdr3_aa: CASSLGQGWTGELFF; cdr3_nt: TGTGCCAGCAGTTTGGGACAGGGGTGGACCGGGGAGCTGTTTTTT
d_call: NA; cdr3_length: 14; v_call: TRBV13; clone_size: NA; j_call: TRBJ2-7; cdr3_aa: CASSEPGMGDEQYF; cdr3_nt: TGTGCCAGCAGCGAACCCGGGATGGGGGACGAGCAGTACTTC
d_call: TRBD2; cdr3_length: 14; v_call: TRBV9; clone_size: few; j_call: TRBJ2-3; cdr3_aa: CASSVDGTRDTQYF; cdr3_nt: TGTGCCAGCAGCGTAGACGGGACTAGAGATACGCAGTATTTT
d_call: NA; cdr3_length: 12; v_call: TRBV6-2/TRBV6-3; clone_size: few; j_call: TRBJ2-7; cdr3_aa: CASSLNTYEQYF; cdr3_nt: TGTGCCAGCAGCCTCAACACCTACGAGCAGTACTTC
d_call: TRBD2; cdr3_length: 16; v_call: TRBV7-2; clone_size: few; j_call: TRBJ2-7; cdr3_aa: CASSSSEAGLVREQYF; cdr3_nt: TGTGCCAGCAGCTCGTCTGAAGCGGGACTAGTGCGCGAGCAGTACTTC
d_call: NA; cdr3_length: 14; v_call: TRBV6-1; clone_size: many; j_call: TRBJ2-7; cdr3_aa: CASSPDGISYEQYF; cdr3_nt: TGTGCCAGCAGTCCCGACGGAATCTCCTACGAGCAGTACTTC
d_call: TRBD2; cdr3_length: 16; v_call: TRBV4-3; clone_size: few; j_call: TRBJ2-1; cdr3_aa: CASSPTGTSGMNEQFF; cdr3_nt: TGCGCCAGCAGCCCAACCGGGACTAGCGGGATGAATGAGCAGTTCTTC
d_call: NA; cdr3_length: 13; v_call: TRBV7-3; clone_size: NA; j_call: TRBJ2-1; cdr3_aa: CASSPPGDNEQFF; cdr3_nt: TGTGCCAGCAGTCCCCCGGGGGACAATGAGCAGTTCTTC
d_call: NA; cdr3_length: 15; v_call: TRBV3-1; clone_size: many; j_call: TRBJ2-1; cdr3_aa: CASSQPPGRGNEQFF; cdr3_nt: TGTGCCAGCAGCCAGCCCCCGGGCCGCGGCAATGAGCAGTTCTTC
d_call: NA; cdr3_length: 13; v_call: TRBV5-5; clone_size: few; j_call: TRBJ2-7; cdr3_aa: CASSPPGEHEQYF; cdr3_nt: TGTGCCAGCAGCCCCCCCGGGGAACACGAGCAGTACTTC
d_call: TRBD1; cdr3_length: 14; v_call: TRBV6-1; clone_size: NA; j_call: TRBJ2-1; cdr3_aa: CATAGTGSYNEQFF; cdr3_nt: TGTGCCACCGCCGGGACAGGGTCCTACAATGAGCAGTTCTTC
d_call: NA; cdr3_length: 15; v_call: TRBV6-1; clone_size: few; j_call: TRBJ2-3; cdr3_aa: CASSLTGPMGDTQYF; cdr3_nt: TGTGCCAGCAGCCTCACAGGCCCCATGGGAGATACGCAGTATTTT
d_call: NA; cdr3_length: 13; v_call: TRBV10-3; clone_size: few; j_call: TRBJ2-3; cdr3_aa: CAIRRGLIDTQYF; cdr3_nt: TGTGCCATCAGGCGGGGCCTCATAGATACGCAGTATTTT
d_call: NA; cdr3_length: 15; v_call: TRBV4-3; clone_size: few; j_call: TRBJ2-7; cdr3_aa: CASSQEQGISYEQYF; cdr3_nt: TGCGCCAGCAGCCAAGAGCAAGGCATCTCCTACGAGCAGTACTTC
d_call: NA; cdr3_length: 13; v_call: TRBV27; clone_size: few; j_call: TRBJ2-5; cdr3_aa: CASSPELGETQYF; cdr3_nt: TGTGCCAGCAGTCCGGAACTTGGGGAGACCCAGTACTTC
d_call: NA; cdr3_length: 15; v_call: TRBV9; clone_size: NA; j_call: TRBJ2-2; cdr3_aa: CASSVADSGTGELFF; cdr3_nt: TGTGCCAGCAGCGTAGCTGATAGCGGTACCGGGGAGCTGTTTTTT
d_call: TRBD2; cdr3_length: 14; v_call: TRBV20-1; clone_size: NA; j_call: TRBJ2-5; cdr3_aa: CSGEAGGPQETQYF; cdr3_nt: TGCAGTGGGGAAGCGGGAGGGCCTCAAGAGACCCAGTACTTC
d_call: NA; cdr3_length: 14; v_call: TRBV20-1; clone_size: NA; j_call: TRBJ2-1; cdr3_aa: CSAADWRGGIEQFF; cdr3_nt: TGCAGTGCTGCAGACTGGCGCGGAGGGATTGAGCAGTTCTTC
d_call: NA; cdr3_length: 11; v_call: TRBV20-1; clone_size: many; j_call: TRBJ1-1; cdr3_aa: CSAEGGTEAFF; cdr3_nt: TGCAGTGCAGAAGGGGGCACTGAAGCTTTCTTT
d_call: NA; cdr3_length: 14; v_call: TRBV27; clone_size: NA; j_call: TRBJ2-7; cdr3_aa: CASMSLSRITEQYF; cdr3_nt: TGTGCCAGCATGAGCCTATCCCGAATCACCGAGCAGTACTTC
d_call: NA; cdr3_length: 15; v_call: TRBV5-6; clone_size: few; j_call: TRBJ2-7; cdr3_aa: CASSLVRRSGYEQYF; cdr3_nt: TGTGCCAGCAGCTTGGTCCGGAGGAGTGGCTACGAGCAGTACTTC
d_call: NA; cdr3_length: 17; v_call: TRBV2; clone_size: many; j_call: TRBJ2-1; cdr3_aa: CASSPTHYGESYNEQFF; cdr3_nt: TGTGCCAGCAGCCCCACCCATTATGGAGAATCCTACAATGAGCAGTTCTTC
d_call: NA; cdr3_length: 15; v_call: TRBV7-2; clone_size: NA; j_call: TRBJ1-1; cdr3_aa: CASRPGGDSLTEAFF; cdr3_nt: TGTGCCAGCAGACCAGGAGGGGATAGCCTCACTGAAGCTTTCTTT
d_call: NA; cdr3_length: 15; v_call: TRBV20-1; clone_size: NA; j_call: TRBJ1-1; cdr3_aa: CSARAKQEMNTEAFF; cdr3_nt: TGCAGTGCTAGAGCCAAACAGGAAATGAACACTGAAGCTTTCTTT
d_call: NA; cdr3_length: 17; v_call: TRBV7-9; clone_size: NA; j_call: TRBJ2-3; cdr3_aa: CASSPSRAGTSTDTQYF; cdr3_nt: TGTGCCAGCAGCCCGAGCCGGGCGGGGACGAGCACAGATACGCAGTATTTT
d_call: NA; cdr3_length: 13; v_call: TRBV7-3; clone_size: NA; j_call: TRBJ2-1; cdr3_aa: CASSWTAYNEQFF; cdr3_nt: TGTGCCAGCAGCTGGACTGCCTACAATGAGCAGTTCTTC
d_call: NA; cdr3_length: 16; v_call: TRBV27; clone_size: few; j_call: TRBJ2-1; cdr3_aa: CASSSRVRPTYNEQFF; cdr3_nt: TGTGCCAGCAGTTCAAGAGTCCGGCCAACCTACAATGAGCAGTTCTTC
d_call: TRBD2; cdr3_length: 16; v_call: TRBV6-2/TRBV6-3; clone_size: few; j_call: TRBJ2-3; cdr3_aa: CASRSPPAGVPDTQYF; cdr3_nt: TGTGCCAGCAGGTCCCCCCCGGCGGGAGTCCCTGATACGCAGTATTTT
d_call: TRBD1; cdr3_length: 14; v_call: TRBV20-1; clone_size: once; j_call: TRBJ2-7; cdr3_aa: CSARGDSLSYEQYF; cdr3_nt: TGCAGTGCTAGAGGGGACAGCCTTTCCTACGAGCAGTACTTC
d_call: NA; cdr3_length: 14; v_call: TRBV7-9; clone_size: many; j_call: TRBJ2-1; cdr3_aa: CASSLSSSYNEQFF; cdr3_nt: TGTGCCAGCAGCCTAAGTAGCTCCTACAATGAGCAGTTCTTC
d_call: NA; cdr3_length: 17; v_call: TRBV4-3; clone_size: many; j_call: TRBJ1-2; cdr3_aa: CASSQDPGRKTDYGYTF; cdr3_nt: TGCGCCAGCAGCCAAGACCCCGGCAGGAAGACTGACTATGGCTACACCTTC
d_call: NA; cdr3_length: 14; v_call: TRBV4-3; clone_size: NA; j_call: TRBJ1-6; cdr3_aa: CASSQEEGRSPLHF; cdr3_nt: TGCGCCAGCAGCCAAGAGGAGGGGCGTTCACCCCTCCACTTT
d_call: TRBD2; cdr3_length: 14; v_call: TRBV9; clone_size: few; j_call: TRBJ2-1; cdr3_aa: CASSGREARNEQFF; cdr3_nt: TGTGCCAGCAGCGGCCGGGAGGCACGGAATGAGCAGTTCTTC
d_call: TRBD2; cdr3_length: 16; v_call: TRBV7-9; clone_size: many; j_call: TRBJ2-7; cdr3_aa: CASSLGRSGSMHEQYF; cdr3_nt: TGTGCCAGCAGCTTAGGAAGGAGCGGGAGTATGCACGAGCAGTACTTC
d_call: NA; cdr3_length: 13; v_call: TRBV30; clone_size: NA; j_call: TRBJ2-1; cdr3_aa: CAWSGLDLVEQFF; cdr3_nt: TGTGCCTGGAGTGGGCTCGACCTGGTGGAGCAGTTCTTC
d_call: NA; cdr3_length: 12; v_call: TRBV27; clone_size: many; j_call: TRBJ2-1; cdr3_aa: CASSFVGNEQFF; cdr3_nt: TGTGCCAGCAGTTTTGTAGGCAATGAGCAGTTCTTC
d_call: NA; cdr3_length: 15; v_call: TRBV25-1; clone_size: many; j_call: TRBJ2-6; cdr3_aa: CASSEDRSGANVLTF; cdr3_nt: TGTGCCAGCAGTGAAGACAGATCTGGGGCCAACGTCCTGACTTTC
d_call: NA; cdr3_length: 17; v_call: TRBV28; clone_size: once; j_call: TRBJ2-3; cdr3_aa: CASSLFRTAGASDTQYF; cdr3_nt: TGTGCCAGCAGTTTATTCAGGACAGCCGGGGCGTCGGATACGCAGTATTTT
d_call: NA; cdr3_length: 12; v_call: TRBV29-1; clone_size: few; j_call: TRBJ2-7; cdr3_aa: CSVEVGPYEQYF; cdr3_nt: TGCAGCGTTGAAGTGGGGCCCTACGAGCAGTACTTC
d_call: NA; cdr3_length: 16; v_call: TRBV7-2; clone_size: NA; j_call: TRBJ2-1; cdr3_aa: CASSLAGRSVGIEQFF; cdr3_nt: TGTGCCAGCAGCTTAGCGGGTCGGAGCGTGGGCATTGAGCAGTTCTTC
d_call: NA; cdr3_length: 11; v_call: TRBV7-9; clone_size: few; j_call: TRBJ2-3; cdr3_aa: CASDLTDTQYF; cdr3_nt: TGTGCCAGTGACCTAACGGATACGCAGTATTTT
d_call: TRBD2; cdr3_length: 15; v_call: TRBV4-3; clone_size: many; j_call: TRBJ2-1; cdr3_aa: CASSRASGEYNEQFF; cdr3_nt: TGCGCCAGCAGCCGAGCTAGCGGGGAGTACAATGAGCAGTTCTTC
d_call: TRBD2; cdr3_length: 17; v_call: TRBV12-3/TRBV12-4; clone_size: NA; j_call: TRBJ2-1; cdr3_aa: CASSLARGLADYNEQFF; cdr3_nt: TGTGCCAGCAGTTTAGCGAGAGGCCTAGCGGATTACAATGAGCAGTTCTTC
d_call: NA; cdr3_length: 14; v_call: TRBV7-4; clone_size: few; j_call: TRBJ1-1; cdr3_aa: CASSFDRVNTEAFF; cdr3_nt: TGTGCCAGCAGCTTTGACAGAGTGAACACTGAAGCTTTCTTT
d_call: TRBD1; cdr3_length: 14; v_call: TRBV4-2; clone_size: NA; j_call: TRBJ2-7; cdr3_aa: CASKPGQGRYEQYF; cdr3_nt: TGTGCCAGCAAACCGGGACAGGGTCGCTACGAGCAGTACTTC
d_call: NA; cdr3_length: 15; v_call: TRBV7-9; clone_size: few; j_call: TRBJ1-1; cdr3_aa: CASTTSAGWGTEAFF; cdr3_nt: TGTGCCAGCACCACCAGCGCGGGATGGGGGACTGAAGCTTTCTTT
d_call: NA; cdr3_length: 14; v_call: TRBV10-2; clone_size: NA; j_call: TRBJ1-1; cdr3_aa: CASNVGWGKTEAFF; cdr3_nt: TGCGCCAGCAACGTAGGGTGGGGAAAGACTGAAGCTTTCTTT
d_call: NA; cdr3_length: 15; v_call: TRBV7-2; clone_size: many; j_call: TRBJ1-2; cdr3_aa: CASSYPGGVDYGYTF; cdr3_nt: TGTGCCAGCAGCTACCCGGGAGGTGTGGACTATGGCTACACCTTC